The rows below give T cell receptor beta chains drawn from one sample of a study of blood T cell repertoires in COVID-19. Profiling relied on immunoSEQ multiplex PCR, and the TCRdb table lists in-frame clones only, not all of them. Counted here are around 60,000 clones, around 90% occurring once; the ten biggest clones make up over 3.5%. The source material was peripheral blood. The receptors were sampled from a man aged 50-59 years with active COVID-19. Both conserved end residues are trimmed from each CDR3. Each record gives: V gene, clone size, CDR3 protein. Where a row states a size, it is once, few, many or the class of an expanded clone; other rows omit it.

TRBV10-3,once,AISLDGSPSGNTIY
TRBV12-3/TRBV12-4,once,ASSTTGFQPQH
TRBV5-1,.,ASHLTSGGFDTQY
TRBV6-1,.,ASRETIGTTNSPLH
TRBV5-4,.,ASSLAGTEGYEQY
TRBV12-3/TRBV12-4,.,ASSWDRYEKLF
TRBV5-6,.,ASSPLARGTGELF
TRBV11-1,.,ASSRSAGELF
TRBV4-1,.,ASSQQDYNEQF
TRBV7-7,.,ASSLAHTYEQY
TRBV30,few,AWSFLDRGAGELF
TRBV14,few,ASSQTGTGRYEQY
TRBV28,few,ASSPAGVRGKLF
TRBV19,.,ASIPTGQENSPLH
TRBV5-1,once,ASSLVSENYGYT
TRBV6-1,.,ASSANPGLLLQETQY
TRBV6-4,.,ASSARGGLDEQF
TRBV2,once,ASSVSPADTEAF
TRBV7-8,.,ASSLSRFSTGELF
TRBV21-1,.,ASSQIYGDRTHTEAF
TRBV6-1,.,ASSAGTGFGYTEAF
TRBV12-2,.,ASRLGLAGGTYEQF